This T cell receptor beta chain comes out of a study of blood T cell repertoires in COVID-19. Germline loops: CDR1 LNHDA, CDR2 SQIVND (reference sequence). This CDR3 has 16 amino acids. Trimming took 8 bases from V and 4 from J; bases not matched to a gene: 14. Method: immunoSEQ multiplex PCR; TCRdb's copy keeps in-frame clones and lacks some. The data contain 250,000 to 350,000 clones, roughly 88% of them singletons. The chain links TRBV19 to TRBJ1-1, with 9 nucleotides matching TRBD1. Sequenced: peripheral blood. The receptor comes from a woman in her 30s with active or convalescent COVID-19. CDR3 loop: CASGPPGQGRVTEAFF. CDR3 sequence (DNA): TGTGCCAGTGGTCCCCCGGGACAGGGAAGGGTCACTGAAGCTTTCTTT.